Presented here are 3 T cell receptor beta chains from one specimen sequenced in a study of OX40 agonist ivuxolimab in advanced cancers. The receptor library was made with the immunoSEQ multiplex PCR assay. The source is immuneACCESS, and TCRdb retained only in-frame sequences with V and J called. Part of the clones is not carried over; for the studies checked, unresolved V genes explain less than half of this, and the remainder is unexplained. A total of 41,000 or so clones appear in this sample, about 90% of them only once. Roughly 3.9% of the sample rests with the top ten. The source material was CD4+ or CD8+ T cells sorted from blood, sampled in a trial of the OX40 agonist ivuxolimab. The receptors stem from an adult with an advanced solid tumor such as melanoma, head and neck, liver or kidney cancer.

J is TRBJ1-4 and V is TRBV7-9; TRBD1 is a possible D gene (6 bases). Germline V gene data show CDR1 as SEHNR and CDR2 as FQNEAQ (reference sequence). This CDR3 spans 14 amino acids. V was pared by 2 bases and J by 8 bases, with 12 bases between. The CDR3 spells CASSLRQGREKLFF. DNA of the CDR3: TGTGCCAGCAGCTTAAGGCAGGGGCGGGAAAAACTGTTTTTT.

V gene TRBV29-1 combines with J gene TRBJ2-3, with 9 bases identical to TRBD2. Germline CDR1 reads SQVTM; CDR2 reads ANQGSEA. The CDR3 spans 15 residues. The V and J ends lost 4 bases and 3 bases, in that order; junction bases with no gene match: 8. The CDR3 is CSVGIGTSFTDTQYF. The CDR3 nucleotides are TGCAGCGTTGGAATTGGGACTAGCTTTACAGATACGCAGTATTTT.

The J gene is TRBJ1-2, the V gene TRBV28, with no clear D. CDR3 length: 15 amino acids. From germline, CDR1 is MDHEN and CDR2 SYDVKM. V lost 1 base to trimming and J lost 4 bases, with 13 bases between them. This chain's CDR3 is CASSLSGSSGYGYTF. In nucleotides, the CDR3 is TGTGCCAGCAGTTTATCGGGTAGTTCAGGCTATGGCTACACCTTC.